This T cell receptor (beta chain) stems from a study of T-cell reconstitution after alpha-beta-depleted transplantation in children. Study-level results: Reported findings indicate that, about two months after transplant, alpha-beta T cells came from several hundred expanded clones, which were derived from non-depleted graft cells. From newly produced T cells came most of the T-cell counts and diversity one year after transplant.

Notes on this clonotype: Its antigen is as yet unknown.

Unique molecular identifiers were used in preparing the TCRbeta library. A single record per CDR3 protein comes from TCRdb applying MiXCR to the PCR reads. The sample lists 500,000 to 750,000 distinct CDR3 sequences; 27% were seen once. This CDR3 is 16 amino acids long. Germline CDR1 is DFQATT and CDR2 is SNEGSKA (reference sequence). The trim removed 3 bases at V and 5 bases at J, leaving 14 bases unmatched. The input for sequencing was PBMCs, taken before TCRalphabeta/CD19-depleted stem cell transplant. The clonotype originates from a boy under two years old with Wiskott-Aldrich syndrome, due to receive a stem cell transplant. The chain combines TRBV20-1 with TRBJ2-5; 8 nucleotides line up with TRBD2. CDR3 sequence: CSASPSLAGLGETQYF. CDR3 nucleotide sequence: TGCAGTGCTAGCCCCTCCCTAGCGGGCCTAGGGGAGACCCAGTACTTC.